A single sample gave rise to the 5 T cell receptor beta chains below, sequenced in a study of T cells in Graves' hyperthyroidism and ophthalmopathy. RNA transcripts served as the template for amplifying TCR beta CDR3 regions. The primer set for the first-round RT-PCR of the TCR CDR3 was HTBI. TCRdb fed the multiplex PCR reads into MiXCR, producing one record per CDR3 protein. The table includes roughly 520,000 distinct CDR3 sequences, around 22% detected once. Source material: blood. All receptors derive from a woman aged 25 to 39 with Graves' ophthalmopathy.

This clonotype was seen ten or more times. J is TRBJ1-5 and V is TRBV4-1, with D unresolved. Trimming cost V 0 bases and J 4 bases, with 13 bases left between them. Per germline, CDR1 MGHRA and CDR2 YSYEKL. The length of the CDR3 is 16 residues. Written as DNA, the CDR3 is TGCGCCAGCAGCCAAGAGGCGGCGCCAGGAAATCAGCCCCAGCATTTT. It codes for CASSQEAAPGNQPQHF.

Regarding this clonotype: Its ends do not fully match the called genes, so a read error is possible. In DNA, the CDR3 is TGTGCCAGTAGTGATATAGGCACCGGGGAGCTGTTTTTT. It translates to CASSDIGTGELFF. J is TRBJ2-2 and V is TRBV2; no definite D call. The CDR3 extends over 13 amino acids. Germline V gene data show CDR1 as SNHLY and CDR2 as FYNNEI.

In its sample, this clonotype was seen many times. The V call is TRBV6-2 or TRBV6-3, the J call TRBJ2-7; either TRBD1 or TRBD2 may supply D (5 bases each). The germline V and J ends were trimmed by 7 bases and 1 base, with 11 bases remaining between them. The CDR3 is 13 amino acids. Germline assignment: CDR1 MNHEY and CDR2 SVGEGT. The CDR3 coding sequence is TGTGCCAGCAATTGGGACGGATCCTACGAGCAGTACTTC. Its translation: CASNWDGSYEQYF.

This clonotype was observed many times. The chain carries TRBV10-3 and TRBJ1-1, with D possibly being TRBD1 (5 bases). Germline V gene lookup returns CDR1 ENHRY and CDR2 SYGVKD. V was shortened by 8 bases and J by 0 bases, with 7 bases between the two germline ends. The CDR3 contains 12 residues. The CDR3 reads CAIGALNTEAFF. CDR3 in DNA: TGTGCCATCGGGGCATTGAACACTGAAGCTTTCTTT.

This chain's CDR3 is CASSETGTSGKILSSYEQYF. In DNA, the CDR3 is TGTGCCAGCAGTGAAACTGGGACTAGCGGGAAGATCCTGAGCTCCTACGAGCAGTACTTC. The chain combines TRBV25-1 with TRBJ2-7; TRBD2 aligns across 13 bases. This CDR3 spans 20 amino acids. Germline CDR1 reads MGHDK; CDR2 reads SYGVNS. V shed 2 bases, J shed 0 bases, and the junction held 13 bases outside the gene matches.